The clone carrying this TCR beta chain showed up just a few times. Its antigen is still unknown. Germline CDR1 is GTSNPN and CDR2 is SVGIG (reference sequence). J lost 4 bases, V lost 3 bases, and 7 bases had no gene match. The CDR3 is 15 amino acids. This entry belongs to a study of CD8+ T cells in alopecia areata. For the study at large: Patients in the treated group were given tofacitinib by mouth, 5 to 10 mg twice a day. Study observations and caveats: Especially in alopecia totalis/universalis, lesional scalp showed greater clonality than normal scalp did. Tofacitinib yielded significantly lower scalp clonality and fewer expanded CD8+ clones among the top 100.

In each case, RNA was isolated and then reverse transcribed into cDNA as the sequencing template. The method was immunoSEQ multiplex PCR; TCRdb's version includes in-frame clones alone and lacks a portion of them. The data contain about 74,000 clones, 29% of them seen just once; the ten biggest clones take up about 16%. Noted treatment: oral pan-JAK inhibitor, 5-10 mg twice daily. Lesional scalp tissue (obtained by punch biopsy) and peripheral blood were collected from alopecia areata patients. This clonotype was obtained from a human donor with alopecia areata. J is TRBJ1-5 and V is TRBV30, with 9 nucleotides matching TRBD1. The material was CD8+ T cells sorted from blood, obtained at week 4, from a patient treated with tofacitinib. The CDR3 DNA reads TGTGCCTGGAGCTACTGGACAGGGGCAAATCAGCCCCAGCATTTT. As protein: CAWSYWTGANQPQHF.